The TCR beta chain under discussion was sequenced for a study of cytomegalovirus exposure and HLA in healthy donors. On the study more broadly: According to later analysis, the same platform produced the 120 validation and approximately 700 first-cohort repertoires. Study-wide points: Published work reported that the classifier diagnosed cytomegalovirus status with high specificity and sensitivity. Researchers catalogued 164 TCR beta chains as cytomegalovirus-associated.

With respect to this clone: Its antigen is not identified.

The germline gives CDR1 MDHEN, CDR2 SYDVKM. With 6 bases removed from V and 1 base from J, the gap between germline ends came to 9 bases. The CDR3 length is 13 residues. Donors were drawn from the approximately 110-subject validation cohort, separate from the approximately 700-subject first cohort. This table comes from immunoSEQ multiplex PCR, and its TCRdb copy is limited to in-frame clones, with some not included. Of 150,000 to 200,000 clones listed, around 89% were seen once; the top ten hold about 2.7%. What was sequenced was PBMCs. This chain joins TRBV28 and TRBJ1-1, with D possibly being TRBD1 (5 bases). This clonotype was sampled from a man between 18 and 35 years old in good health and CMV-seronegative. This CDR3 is CASSPGQNTEAFF. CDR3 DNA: TGTGCCAGCAGCCCCGGACAGAACACTGAAGCTTTCTTT. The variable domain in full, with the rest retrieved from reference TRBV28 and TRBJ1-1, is DVKVTQSSRYLVKRTGEKVFLECVQDMDHENMFWYRQDPGLGLRLIYFSYDVKMKEKGDIPEGYSVSREKKERFSLILESASTNQTSMYLCASSPGQNTEAFFGQGTRLTVV.